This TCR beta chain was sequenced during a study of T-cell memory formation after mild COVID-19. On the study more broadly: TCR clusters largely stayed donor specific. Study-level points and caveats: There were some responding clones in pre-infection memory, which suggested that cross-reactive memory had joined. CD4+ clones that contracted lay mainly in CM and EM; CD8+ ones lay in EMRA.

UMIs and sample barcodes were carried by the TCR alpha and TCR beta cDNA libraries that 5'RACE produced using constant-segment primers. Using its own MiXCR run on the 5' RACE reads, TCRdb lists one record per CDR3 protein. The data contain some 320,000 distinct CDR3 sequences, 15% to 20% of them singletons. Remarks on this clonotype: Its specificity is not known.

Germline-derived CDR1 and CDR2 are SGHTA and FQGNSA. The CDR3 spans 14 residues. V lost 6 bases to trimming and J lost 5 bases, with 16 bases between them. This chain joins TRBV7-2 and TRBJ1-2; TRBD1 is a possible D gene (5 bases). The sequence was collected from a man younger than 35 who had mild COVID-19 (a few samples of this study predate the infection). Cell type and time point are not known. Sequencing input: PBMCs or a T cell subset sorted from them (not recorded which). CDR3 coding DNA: TGTGCCAGCAGTCGAGCCGGGACGGTATATGGCTACACCTTC. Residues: CASSRAGTVYGYTF.